This TCR beta chain was sequenced for a study of T cell repertoires in cytomegalovirus infection. Study context: Indications of both CMV infection and matching HLA type were provided by public TCR beta signatures. Points from the study as a whole: Cumulative public TCR beta family frequency identified carriers of CMV plus the relevant HLA. What dominated the ex vivo response were HLA-C-restricted CMV-specific TCR beta clonotypes.

TCRdb passed the reads through MiXCR, listing each CDR3 protein once. The sample includes more than 400,000 distinct CDR3 sequences, 26% seen only once; the top ten take 13%. This CDR3 comprises 17 residues. V gave up 5 bases and J gave up 6 bases; unmatched junction bases: 6. Looked up from germline, CDR1 is SGHNT and CDR2 is YENEEA. With regard to this clonotype: What it binds is not known.

This chain connects TRBV11-3 to TRBJ2-2; 16 bases match TRBD2. Specimen: PBMCs. The sequence derives from a human donor in good health (CMV status not recorded). Some clones in this sample may be carry-over from other donors' samples. DNA for the CDR3: TGTGCCAGCAGCCCTCCGGGACTAGCGGGAGGGGCCGGGGAGCTGTTTTTT. It codes for CASSPPGLAGGAGELFF.